The present T cell receptor beta chain was sequenced within a study of blood T cells in healthy people across ages. Study conclusions and caveats: It was not known whether donors were CMV positive (a possible confounder of expanded clonotype changes). Since the PBMCs were unsorted, naive and antigen-experienced cells could not be conclusively compared.

The use of a sample-barcoded 5' primer and a J-beta primer mix characterized a second PCR of roughly 6 to 11 cycles. One entry per CDR3 protein, called by TCRdb with MiXCR from the 5' RACE reads. The sample has 380,000 or so distinct CDR3 sequences; 50% to 60% are singletons. The table lists this clonotype with a few counts. Its antigen is not known. The sequence was obtained from a man between 60 and 75 years old in good health. Sample: blood.

The CDR3 DNA is TGCAGTGCTAGAGCTCTCAATGAGCAGTTCTTC. It is translated as CSARALNEQFF. The rearrangement uses TRBV20-1 and TRBJ2-1; D uncertain. The CDR3 contains 11 residues. Germline values: CDR1 DFQATT, CDR2 SNEGSKA (reference sequence). The ends were cut back, 1 base at V and 6 bases at J, with 4 bases in the middle.